The present TCR beta chain was sequenced within a study of Ad26.COV2.S vaccination and SARS-CoV-2 variants. Specified treatment: 15 to 20 received Ad26.COV2.S at low or high dose, single or two shots; five or six received placebo; per-sample allocation not given. Samples came from day 63 after the first vaccine or placebo injection. Repertoires were generated with immunoSEQ multiplex PCR, while TCRdb's copy carries only in-frame clones and drops some. The table includes 400,000 to 500,000 clones, roughly nine tenths detected once. To note about this clone: Additional DNA sequences in this sample encode the identical CDR3.

J gave up 6 bases and V 5 bases, and 8 bases lay outside the gene matches. Germline CDR1 and CDR2: SGHRS and YFSETQ. This CDR3 contains 14 residues. Sequences were derived from peripheral blood, sampled in a trial of Ad26.COV2.S vaccine versus placebo. This clonotype was obtained from a person aged 18-65 years who received the Ad26.COV2.S COVID-19 vaccine or a placebo. The J gene is TRBJ2-7, the V gene TRBV5-1; 10 nucleotides align to TRBD1. The CDR3 nucleotides are TGCGCCAGCAGTCTGAGACAGGGGGCCGGCGAGCAGTACTTC. Protein: CASSLRQGAGEQYF.